Shown below are 9 T cell receptor beta chains from a single sample sequenced in a study of blood T cell repertoires in COVID-19. The assay was immunoSEQ multiplex PCR, and TCRdb's table has in-frame clones only and misses some. The sample has more than 250,000 clones; around 89% are singletons. Sequenced material: peripheral blood. The origin of the receptors is a young man who had recovered from COVID-19.

This clone was recorded only once. The chain is built from TRBV9 and TRBJ1-3; D might be TRBD1 (6 bases). Germline assignment: CDR1 SGDLS and CDR2 YYNGEE. Trimming removed 0 bases from V and 0 bases from J, with 10 bases in between. The CDR3 consists of 16 residues. The CDR3 reads CASSVATGLSGNTIYF. The DNA of the CDR3 is TGTGCCAGCAGCGTAGCTACAGGGCTCTCTGGAAACACCATATATTTT.

This clone was detected once. The chain couples TRBV9 to TRBJ1-1; 7 nucleotides match TRBD1. The CDR3 length is 12 residues. Germline CDR1 is SGDLS and CDR2 is YYNGEE. The V gene end was trimmed by 6 bases and the J gene end by 7 bases; junction bases not matched to a gene: 6. CDR3 sequence (DNA): TGTGCCAGCAACGGCCAGGGGGGTGAAGCTTTCTTT. Translated: CASNGQGGEAFF.

With regard to this clone: Additional DNA sequences in this sample encode the identical CDR3. The chain recombines TRBV12-3 or TRBV12-4 with TRBJ2-5; 10 nucleotides match TRBD1. V was pared by 6 bases and J by 4 bases, with 2 bases of the junction left unmatched. The CDR3 contains 13 residues. CDR3 residues: CASSRDRGETQYF. DNA for the CDR3: TGTGCCAGCAGCCGGGACAGGGGAGAGACCCAGTACTTC.

This chain joins TRBV5-1 and TRBJ2-7, with 11 bases matching TRBD1. Germline V gives CDR1 SGHRS, CDR2 YFSETQ. V shed 9 bases and J 3 bases; nucleotides not matched to a gene: 8. The CDR3 loop spans 14 amino acids. The CDR3 protein is CATGTGTGGYEQYF. The DNA of the CDR3 is TGCGCCACAGGTACTGGGACAGGGGGCTACGAGCAGTACTTC. Based on the CDR3 plus reference TRBV5-1 and TRBJ2-7, the full variable domain is KAGVTQTPRYLIKTRGQQVTLSCSPISGHRSVSWYQQTPGQGLQFLFEYFSETQRNKGNFPGRFSGRQFSNSRSEMNVSTLELGDSALYLCATGTGTGGYEQYFGPGTRLTVT.

The V call is TRBV23-1, the J call TRBJ2-5; D is unclear. TRBV23-1 carries the ORF label, with uncertain function. V dropped 4 bases and J dropped 3 bases, with 6 bases sitting between them. The CDR3 has 12 residues. The CDR3 sequence is CASSPLKETQYF. The CDR3 region has the DNA TGCGCCAGCAGTCCTCTTAAAGAGACCCAGTACTTC.

This rearrangement joins TRBV6-5 to TRBJ1-1, with D unclear. Trimming took off 7 bases at V and 10 bases at J, with 16 bases between the two ends. The CDR3 is 12 residues long. Per the germline V gene, CDR1 is MNHEY and CDR2 is SVGAGI. The CDR3 sequence is CASTRGLLGAFF. The DNA of the CDR3 is TGTGCCAGCACCAGAGGGCTACTCGGAGCTTTCTTT.

This clone was observed a single time. The rearrangement links TRBV3-1 (or the pseudogene TRBV3-2) to TRBJ1-1, with D unclear. Germline CDR1 and CDR2: LGHDT and YNNKEL (reference sequence). The CDR3 is made up of 14 amino acids. V was clipped by 4 bases and J by 3 bases, with 12 bases between them. The CDR3 spells CASSPLGRDTEAFF. The CDR3 DNA reads as TGTGCCAGCAGCCCACTCGGGCGGGACACTGAAGCTTTCTTT.

The chain joins TRBV6-1 to TRBJ2-3; TRBD2 matches 7 bases. This CDR3 has 16 residues. Germline V gene sequence: CDR1 MNHNS, CDR2 SASEGT. Trimming took 4 bases from V and 5 from J; bases not matched to a gene: 12. CDR3 residues: CASSAQTSWLGDTQYF. DNA for the CDR3: TGTGCCAGCAGTGCCCAGACTAGCTGGCTGGGAGATACGCAGTATTTT.

The chain links TRBV25-1 to TRBJ1-1; no reliable D call. The CDR3 has 14 amino acids. V dropped 4 bases and J dropped 1 base, with 10 bases sitting between them. Germline V gene lookup returns CDR1 MGHDK and CDR2 SYGVNS. The CDR3 loop reads CASSADTQNTEAFF. CDR3 DNA: TGTGCCAGCAGTGCCGACACGCAGAACACTGAAGCTTTCTTT. The variable domain in full, with the rest retrieved from reference TRBV25-1 and TRBJ1-1, is EADIYQTPRYLVIGTGKKITLECSQTMGHDKMYWYQQDPGMELHLIHYSYGVNSTEKGDLSSESTVSRIRTEHFPLTLESARPSHTSQYLCASSADTQNTEAFFGQGTRLTVV.